The 2 T cell receptor beta chains given below trace back to one sample, sequenced in a study of identical twins. TCRdb re-derived calls from the 5' RACE reads in MiXCR, one entry per CDR3 protein. This sample carries around 160,000 distinct CDR3 sequences, around 3.5% of them seen once, and the ten largest clones take around 8%. Sequences were obtained from memory T cells sorted from blood. Receptors originate from a man aged 18 to 29 in good health.

This clonotype appeared many times. The V call is TRBV5-6, the J call TRBJ2-3; D ambiguous. Germline V gives CDR1 SGHDT, CDR2 YYEEEE. The CDR3 is 14 residues long. The V gene lost 4 bases and the J gene lost 2 bases, with 11 bases spanning the gap. CDR3 nucleotide sequence: TGTGCCAGCAGCCGAGGTACCCACACAGATACGCAGTATTTT. As protein: CASSRGTHTDTQYF.

V gene TRBV9 combines with J gene TRBJ2-3; D not resolved. Germline values: CDR1 SGDLS, CDR2 YYNGEE. Trimming pared 0 bases from V and 4 bases from J, leaving 9 bases between. The CDR3 sequence is 14 residues long. The CDR3 region is CASSVASSADTQYF. The CDR3 nucleotides are TGTGCCAGCAGCGTAGCCTCTTCCGCAGATACGCAGTATTTT.